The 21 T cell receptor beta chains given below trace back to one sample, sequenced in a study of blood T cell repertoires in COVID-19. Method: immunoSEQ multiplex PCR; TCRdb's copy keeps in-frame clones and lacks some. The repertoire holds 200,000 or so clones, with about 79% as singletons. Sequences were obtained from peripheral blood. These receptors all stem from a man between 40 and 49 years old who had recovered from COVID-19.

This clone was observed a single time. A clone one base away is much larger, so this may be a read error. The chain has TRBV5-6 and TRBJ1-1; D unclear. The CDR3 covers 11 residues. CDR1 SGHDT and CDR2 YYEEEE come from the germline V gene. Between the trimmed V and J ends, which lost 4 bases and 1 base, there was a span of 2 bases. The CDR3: CASSQNTEAFF. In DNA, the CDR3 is TGTGCCAGCAGCCAGAACACTGAAGCTTTCTTT.

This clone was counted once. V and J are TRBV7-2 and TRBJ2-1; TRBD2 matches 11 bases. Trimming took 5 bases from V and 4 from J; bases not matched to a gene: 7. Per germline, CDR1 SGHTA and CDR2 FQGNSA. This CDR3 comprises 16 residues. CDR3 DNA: TGTGCCAGCAGCCCAAGGCCTAGCGGGGGGTACAATGAGCAGTTCTTC. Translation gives CASSPRPSGGYNEQFF. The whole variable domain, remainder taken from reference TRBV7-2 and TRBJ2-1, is GAGVSQSPSNKVTEKGKDVELRCDPISGHTALYWYRQSLGQGLEFLIYFQGNSAPDKSGLPSDRFSAERTGGSVSTLTIQRTQQEDSAVYLCASSPRPSGGYNEQFFGPGTRLTVL.

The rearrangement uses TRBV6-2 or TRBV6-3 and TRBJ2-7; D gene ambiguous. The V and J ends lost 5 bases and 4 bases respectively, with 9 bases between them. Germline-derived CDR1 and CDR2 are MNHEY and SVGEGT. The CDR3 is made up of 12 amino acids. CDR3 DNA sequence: TGTGCCAGCAGTAATCCGAGATACGAGCAGTACTTC. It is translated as CASSNPRYEQYF.

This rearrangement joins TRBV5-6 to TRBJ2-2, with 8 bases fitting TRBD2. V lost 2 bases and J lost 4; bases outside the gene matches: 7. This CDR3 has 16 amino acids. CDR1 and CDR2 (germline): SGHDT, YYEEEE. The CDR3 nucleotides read TGTGCCAGCAGCTTCCTTGCGGGGGGCGGCACCGGGGAGCTGTTTTTT. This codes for CASSFLAGGGTGELFF.

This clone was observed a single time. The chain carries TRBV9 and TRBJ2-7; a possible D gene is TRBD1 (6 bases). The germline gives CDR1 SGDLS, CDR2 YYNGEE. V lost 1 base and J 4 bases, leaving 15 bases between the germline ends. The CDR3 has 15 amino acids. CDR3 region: CASSVRDTGAYEQYF. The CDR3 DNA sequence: TGTGCCAGCAGCGTAAGGGACACCGGGGCGTACGAGCAGTACTTC.

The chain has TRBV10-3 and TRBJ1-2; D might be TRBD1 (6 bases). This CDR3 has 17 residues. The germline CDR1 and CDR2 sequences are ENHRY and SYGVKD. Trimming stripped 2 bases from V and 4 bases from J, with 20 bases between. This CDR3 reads CAISETPGQPEAYGYTF. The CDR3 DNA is TGTGCCATCAGTGAGACACCGGGACAACCTGAAGCCTATGGCTACACCTTC.

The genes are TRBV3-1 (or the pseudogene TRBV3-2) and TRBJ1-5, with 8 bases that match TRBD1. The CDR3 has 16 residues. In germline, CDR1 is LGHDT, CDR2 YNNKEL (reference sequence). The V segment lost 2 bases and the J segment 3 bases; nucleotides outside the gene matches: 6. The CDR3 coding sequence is TGTGCCAGCAGCCAACCCGACAGGGGACACAATCAGCCCCAGCATTTT. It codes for CASSQPDRGHNQPQHF.

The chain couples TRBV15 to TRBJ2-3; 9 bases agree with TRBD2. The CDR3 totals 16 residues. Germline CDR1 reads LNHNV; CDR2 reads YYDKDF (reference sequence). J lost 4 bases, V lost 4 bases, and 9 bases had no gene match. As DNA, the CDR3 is TGTGCCACCAGCAAGCGGGGCGGGAGGGCGGCAGATACGCAGTATTTT. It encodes CATSKRGGRAADTQYF. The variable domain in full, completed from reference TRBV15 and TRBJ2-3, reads DAMVIQNPRYQVTQFGKPVTLSCSQTLNHNVMYWYQQKSSQAPKLLFHYYDKDFNNEADTPDNFQSRRPNTSFCFLDIRSPGLGDTAMYLCATSKRGGRAADTQYFGPGTRLTVL.

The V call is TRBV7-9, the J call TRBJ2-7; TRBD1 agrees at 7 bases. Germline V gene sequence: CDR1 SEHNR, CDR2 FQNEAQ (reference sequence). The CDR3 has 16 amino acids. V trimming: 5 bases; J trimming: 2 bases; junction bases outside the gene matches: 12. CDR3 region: CASSVSPWQGAYEQYF. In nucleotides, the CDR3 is TGTGCCAGCAGCGTTAGTCCTTGGCAGGGGGCCTACGAGCAGTACTTC.

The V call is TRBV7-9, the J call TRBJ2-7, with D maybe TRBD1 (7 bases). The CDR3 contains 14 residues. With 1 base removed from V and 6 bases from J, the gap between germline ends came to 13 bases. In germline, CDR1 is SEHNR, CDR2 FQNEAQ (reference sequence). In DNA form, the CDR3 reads TGTGCCAGCAGCTTAGGGCGGGACAGTTCCGAGCAGTACTTC. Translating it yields CASSLGRDSSEQYF. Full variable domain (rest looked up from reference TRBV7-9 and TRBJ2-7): DTGVSQNPRHKITKRGQNVTFRCDPISEHNRLYWYRQTLGQGPEFLTYFQNEAQLEKSRLLSDRFSAERPKGSFSTLEIQRTEQGDSAMYLCASSLGRDSSEQYFGPGTRLTVT.

The CDR3, as DNA: TGCGCCAGCAGCTTGGGAGACTATGGCTACACCTTC. Its protein product is CASSLGDYGYTF. The chain employs TRBV5-1 and TRBJ1-2; D not resolved. V dropped 0 bases and J dropped 3 bases, with 3 bases sitting between them. The CDR3 is 12 residues long. CDR1 and CDR2 (germline): SGHRS, YFSETQ.

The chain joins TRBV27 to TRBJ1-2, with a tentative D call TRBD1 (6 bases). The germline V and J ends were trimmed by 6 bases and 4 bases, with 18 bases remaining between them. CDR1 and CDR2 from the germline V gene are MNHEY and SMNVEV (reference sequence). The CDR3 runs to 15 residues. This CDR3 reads CASSMTGLVGYGYTF. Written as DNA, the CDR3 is TGTGCCAGCAGCATGACAGGCCTTGTGGGCTATGGCTACACCTTC.

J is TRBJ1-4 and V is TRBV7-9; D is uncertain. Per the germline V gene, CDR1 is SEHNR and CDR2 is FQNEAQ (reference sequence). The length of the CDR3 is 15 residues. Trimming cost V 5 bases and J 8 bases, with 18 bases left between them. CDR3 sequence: CASSSRALGGEKLFF. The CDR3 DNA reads TGTGCCAGCAGCAGCCGGGCCCTTGGCGGGGAAAAACTGTTTTTT. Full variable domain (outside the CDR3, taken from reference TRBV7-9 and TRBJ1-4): DTGVSQNPRHKITKRGQNVTFRCDPISEHNRLYWYRQTLGQGPEFLTYFQNEAQLEKSRLLSDRFSAERPKGSFSTLEIQRTEQGDSAMYLCASSSRALGGEKLFFGSGTQLSVL.

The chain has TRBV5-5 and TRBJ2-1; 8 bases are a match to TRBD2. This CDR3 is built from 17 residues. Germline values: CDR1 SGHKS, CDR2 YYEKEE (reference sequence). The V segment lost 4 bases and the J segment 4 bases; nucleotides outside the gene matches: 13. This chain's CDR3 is CASSPRDGGGKYNEQFF. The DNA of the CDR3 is TGTGCCAGCAGCCCCCGGGATGGCGGGGGGAAGTACAATGAGCAGTTCTTC. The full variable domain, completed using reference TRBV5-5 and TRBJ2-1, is DAGVTQSPTHLIKTRGQQVTLRCSPISGHKSVSWYQQVLGQGPQFIFQYYEKEERGRGNFPDRFSARQFPNYSSELNVNALLLGDSALYLCASSPRDGGGKYNEQFFGPGTRLTVL.

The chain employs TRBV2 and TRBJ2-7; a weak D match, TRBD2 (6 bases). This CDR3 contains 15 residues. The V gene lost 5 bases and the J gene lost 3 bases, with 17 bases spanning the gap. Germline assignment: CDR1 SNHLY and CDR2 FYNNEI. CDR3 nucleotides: TGTGCCAGCAGTACCGAGCGGGTACCGTACTACGAGCAGTACTTC. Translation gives CASSTERVPYYEQYF.

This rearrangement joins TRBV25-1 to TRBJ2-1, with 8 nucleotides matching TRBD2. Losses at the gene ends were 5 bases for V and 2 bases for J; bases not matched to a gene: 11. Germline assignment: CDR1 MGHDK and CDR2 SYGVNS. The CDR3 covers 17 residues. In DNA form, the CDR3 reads TGTGCCAGCAGTCTAACTACTAGCGGTCGAACCTACAATGAGCAGTTCTTC. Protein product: CASSLTTSGRTYNEQFF.

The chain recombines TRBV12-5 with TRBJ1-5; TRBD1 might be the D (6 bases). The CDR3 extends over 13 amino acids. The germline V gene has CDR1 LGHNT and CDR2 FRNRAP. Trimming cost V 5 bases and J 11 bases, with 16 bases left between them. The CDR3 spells CASGQFSQGTQHF. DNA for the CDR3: TGTGCTAGTGGTCAATTTAGCCAGGGGACCCAGCATTTT.

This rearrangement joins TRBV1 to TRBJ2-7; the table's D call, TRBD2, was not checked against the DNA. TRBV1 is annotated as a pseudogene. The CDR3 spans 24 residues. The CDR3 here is CTSSQDQVEVGSYPDQGRTYEQYF. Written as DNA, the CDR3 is TGCACCAGCAGCCAAGATCAGGTAGAGGTAGGGAGTTATCCTGACCAAGGGCGGACCTACGAGCAGTACTTC.

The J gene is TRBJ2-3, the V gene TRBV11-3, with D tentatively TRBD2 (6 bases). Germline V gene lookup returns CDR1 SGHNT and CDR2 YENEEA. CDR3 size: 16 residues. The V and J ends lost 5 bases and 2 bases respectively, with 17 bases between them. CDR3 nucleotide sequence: TGTGCCAGCAGCCCCCGACGCCTAGCGCCCACAGATACGCAGTATTTT. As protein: CASSPRRLAPTDTQYF. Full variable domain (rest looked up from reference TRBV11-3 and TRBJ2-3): EAGVVQSPRYKIIEKKQPVAFWCNPISGHNTLYWYLQNLGQGPELLIRYENEEAVDDSQLPKDRFSAERLKGVDSTLKIQPAELGDSAVYLCASSPRRLAPTDTQYFGPGTRLTVL.

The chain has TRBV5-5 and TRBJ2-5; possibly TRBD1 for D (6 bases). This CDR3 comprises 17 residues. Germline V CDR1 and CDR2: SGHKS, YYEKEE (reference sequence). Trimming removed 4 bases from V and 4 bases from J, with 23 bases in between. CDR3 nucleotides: TGTGCCAGCAGCCCGGAGGAATCTAGGGGGTATCGAGAGACCCAGTACTTC. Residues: CASSPEESRGYRETQYF.

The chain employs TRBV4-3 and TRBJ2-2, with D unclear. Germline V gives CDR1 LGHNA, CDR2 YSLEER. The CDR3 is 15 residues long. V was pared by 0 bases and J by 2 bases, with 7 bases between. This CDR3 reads CASSQDPSNTGELFF. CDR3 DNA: TGCGCCAGCAGCCAAGATCCTTCTAACACCGGGGAGCTGTTTTTT.